This T cell receptor beta chain was identified in a study of T-cell reconstitution after alpha-beta-depleted transplantation in children. Study-level points and caveats: Newly produced T cells mostly accounted for T-cell counts and diversity one year post-transplant. Reported findings indicate that, about two months after transplant, alpha-beta T cells came from several hundred expanded clones, which were derived from non-depleted graft cells.

Worth noting for this clonotype: Its antigen is unknown.

Per germline, CDR1 SGHVS and CDR2 FNYEAQ. This CDR3 has 15 residues. The germline V and J ends were trimmed by 5 bases and 4 bases, with 16 bases remaining between them. It was with unique molecular identifiers that the TCRbeta library was prepared. TCRdb called the PCR reads again in MiXCR, with one record for every CDR3 protein. The sample comprises about 830,000 distinct CDR3 sequences, around 15% of which are singletons, and around 5.3% rests with the top ten. V gene TRBV7-6 combines with J gene TRBJ2-3; D assignment may be TRBD1 or TRBD2 (6 bases each). The sample here was PBMCs, mostly from graft donor cells, taken 360 days after TCRalphabeta/CD19-depleted stem cell transplant. This TCR came from a male patient younger than 18 who had a stem cell transplant for acute lymphoblastic leukemia, so the T cells may come from the graft donor. The CDR3 loop reads CASSEQGGGADTQYF. The DNA for the CDR3 is TGTGCCAGCAGCGAACAGGGAGGAGGGGCAGATACGCAGTATTTT.